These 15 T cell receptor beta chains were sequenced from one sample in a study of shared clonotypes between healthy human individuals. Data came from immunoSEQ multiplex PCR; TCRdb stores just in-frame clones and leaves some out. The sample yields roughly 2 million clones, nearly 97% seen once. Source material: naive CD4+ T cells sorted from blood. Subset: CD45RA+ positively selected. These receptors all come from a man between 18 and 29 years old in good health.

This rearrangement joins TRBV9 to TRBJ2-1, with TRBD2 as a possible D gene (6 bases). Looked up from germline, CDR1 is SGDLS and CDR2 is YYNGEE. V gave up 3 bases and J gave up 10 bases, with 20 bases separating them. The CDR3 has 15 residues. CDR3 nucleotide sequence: TGTGCCAGCAGCGCTAACGTCGGGAGTTTGGGAGAGCAGTTCTTC. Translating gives CASSANVGSLGEQFF.

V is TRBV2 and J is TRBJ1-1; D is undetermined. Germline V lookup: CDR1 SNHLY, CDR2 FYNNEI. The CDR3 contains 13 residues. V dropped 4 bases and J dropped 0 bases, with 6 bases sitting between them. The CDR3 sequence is CASSARVNTEAFF. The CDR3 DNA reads TGTGCCAGCAGTGCCCGAGTGAACACTGAAGCTTTCTTT.

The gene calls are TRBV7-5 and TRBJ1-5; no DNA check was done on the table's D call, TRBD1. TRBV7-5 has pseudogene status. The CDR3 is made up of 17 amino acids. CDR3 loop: CARSLAPVRQANQPQHF. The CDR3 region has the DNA TGTGCCAGAAGCTTAGCGCCCGTGCGACAGGCTAATCAGCCCCAGCATTTT.

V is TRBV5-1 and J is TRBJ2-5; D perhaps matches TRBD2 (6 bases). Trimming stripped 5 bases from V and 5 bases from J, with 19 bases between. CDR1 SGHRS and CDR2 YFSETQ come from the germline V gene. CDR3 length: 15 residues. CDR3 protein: CASRGGGSRGETQYF. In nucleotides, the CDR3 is TGCGCCAGCAGGGGTGGAGGCTCCCGGGGGGAGACCCAGTACTTC.

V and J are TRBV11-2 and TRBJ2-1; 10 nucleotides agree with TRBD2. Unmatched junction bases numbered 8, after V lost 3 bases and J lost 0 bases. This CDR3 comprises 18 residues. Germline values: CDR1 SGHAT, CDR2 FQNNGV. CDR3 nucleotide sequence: TGTGCCAGCAGCTTTCGGGCTAGCGGGGGATCCTCCTACAATGAGCAGTTCTTC. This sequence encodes CASSFRASGGSSYNEQFF.

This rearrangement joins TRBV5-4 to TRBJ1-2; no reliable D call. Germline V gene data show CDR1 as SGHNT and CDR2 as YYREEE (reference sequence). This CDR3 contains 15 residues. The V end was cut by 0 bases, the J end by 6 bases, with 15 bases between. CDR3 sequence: CASSLDGRRYNGYTF. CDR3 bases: TGTGCCAGCAGCTTGGACGGGCGCAGGTACAATGGCTACACCTTC.

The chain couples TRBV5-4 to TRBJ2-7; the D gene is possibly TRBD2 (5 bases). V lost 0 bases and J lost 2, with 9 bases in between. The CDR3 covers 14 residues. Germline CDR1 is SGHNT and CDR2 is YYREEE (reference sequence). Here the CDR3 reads CASSLAGFPYEQYF. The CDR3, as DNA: TGTGCCAGCAGCTTGGCGGGATTCCCCTACGAGCAGTACTTC. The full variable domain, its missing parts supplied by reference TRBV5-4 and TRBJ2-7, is ETGVTQSPTHLIKTRGQQVTLRCSSQSGHNTVSWYQQALGQGPQFIFQYYREEENGRGNFPPRFSGLQFPNYSSELNVNALELDDSALYLCASSLAGFPYEQYFGPGTRLTVT.

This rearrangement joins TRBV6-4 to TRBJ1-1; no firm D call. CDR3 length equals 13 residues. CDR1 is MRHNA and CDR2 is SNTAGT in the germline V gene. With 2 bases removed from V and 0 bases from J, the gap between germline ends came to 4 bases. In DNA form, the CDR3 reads TGTGCCAGCAGTGACGCCATGAACACTGAAGCTTTCTTT. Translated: CASSDAMNTEAFF.

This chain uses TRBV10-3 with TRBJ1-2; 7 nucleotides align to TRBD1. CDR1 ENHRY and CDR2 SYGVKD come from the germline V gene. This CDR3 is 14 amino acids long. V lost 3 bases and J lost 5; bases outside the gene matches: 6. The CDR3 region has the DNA TGTGCCATCAGTGATACACAGGGGAAGTATGGCTACACCTTC. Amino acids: CAISDTQGKYGYTF.

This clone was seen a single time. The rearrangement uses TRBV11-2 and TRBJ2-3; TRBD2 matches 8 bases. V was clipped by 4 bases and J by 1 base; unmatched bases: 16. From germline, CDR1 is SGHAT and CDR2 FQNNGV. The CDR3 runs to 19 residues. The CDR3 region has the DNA TGTGCCAGCAGCTACAGGACCGAGACTAGCGATGAACGCACAGATACGCAGTATTTT. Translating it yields CASSYRTETSDERTDTQYF. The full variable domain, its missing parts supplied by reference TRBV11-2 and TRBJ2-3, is EAGVAQSPRYKIIEKRQSVAFWCNPISGHATLYWYQQILGQGPKLLIQFQNNGVVDDSQLPKDRFSAERLKGVDSTLKIQPAKLEDSAVYLCASSYRTETSDERTDTQYFGPGTRLTVL.

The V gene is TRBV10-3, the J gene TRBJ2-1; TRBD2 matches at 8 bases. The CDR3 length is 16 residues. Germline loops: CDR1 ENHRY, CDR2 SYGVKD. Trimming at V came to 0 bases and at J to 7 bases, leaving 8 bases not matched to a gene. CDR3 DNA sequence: TGTGCCATCAGTGAGTCAGGAAGCGGGAGTTTTAATGAGCAGTTCTTC. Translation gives CAISESGSGSFNEQFF.

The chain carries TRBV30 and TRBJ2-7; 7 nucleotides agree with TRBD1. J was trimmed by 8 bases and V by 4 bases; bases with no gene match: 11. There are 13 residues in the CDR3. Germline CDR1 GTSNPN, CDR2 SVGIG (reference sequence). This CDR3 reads CAWNVGTALQQYF. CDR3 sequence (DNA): TGTGCCTGGAACGTAGGGACAGCTCTACAGCAGTACTTC.

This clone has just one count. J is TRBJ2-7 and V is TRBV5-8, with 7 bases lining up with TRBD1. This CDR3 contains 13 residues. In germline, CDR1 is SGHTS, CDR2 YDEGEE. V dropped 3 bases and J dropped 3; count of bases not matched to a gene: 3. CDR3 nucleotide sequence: TGTGCCAGCAGCTCGACAGGGATCTACGAGCAGTACTTC. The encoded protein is CASSSTGIYEQYF.

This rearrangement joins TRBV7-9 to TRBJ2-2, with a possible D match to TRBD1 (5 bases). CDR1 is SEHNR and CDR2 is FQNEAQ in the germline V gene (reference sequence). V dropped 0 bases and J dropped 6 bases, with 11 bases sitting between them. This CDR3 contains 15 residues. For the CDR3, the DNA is TGTGCCAGCAGCTTAGCGGTGGGCAGGGCCGGGGAGCTGTTTTTT. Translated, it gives CASSLAVGRAGELFF. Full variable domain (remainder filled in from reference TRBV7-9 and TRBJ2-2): DTGVSQNPRHKITKRGQNVTFRCDPISEHNRLYWYRQTLGQGPEFLTYFQNEAQLEKSRLLSDRFSAERPKGSFSTLEIQRTEQGDSAMYLCASSLAVGRAGELFFGEGSRLTVL.

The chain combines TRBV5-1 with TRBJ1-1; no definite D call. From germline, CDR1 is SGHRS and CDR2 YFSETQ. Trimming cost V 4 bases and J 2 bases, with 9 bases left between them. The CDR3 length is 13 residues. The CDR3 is CASSRLLNTEAFF. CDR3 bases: TGCGCCAGCAGCCGACTCCTTAACACTGAAGCTTTCTTT.